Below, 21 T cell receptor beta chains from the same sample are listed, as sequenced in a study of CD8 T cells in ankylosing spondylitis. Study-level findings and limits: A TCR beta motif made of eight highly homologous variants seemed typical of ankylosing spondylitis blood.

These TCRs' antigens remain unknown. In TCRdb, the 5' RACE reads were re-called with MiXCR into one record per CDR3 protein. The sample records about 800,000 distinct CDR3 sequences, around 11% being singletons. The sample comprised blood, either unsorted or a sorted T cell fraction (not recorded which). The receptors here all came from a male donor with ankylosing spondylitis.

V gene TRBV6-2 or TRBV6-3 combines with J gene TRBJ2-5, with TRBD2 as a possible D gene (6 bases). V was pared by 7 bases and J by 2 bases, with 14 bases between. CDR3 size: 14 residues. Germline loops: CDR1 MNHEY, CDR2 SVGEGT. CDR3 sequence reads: CASTAIGGQETQYF. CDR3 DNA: TGTGCCAGCACCGCAATTGGAGGGCAAGAGACCCAGTACTTC.

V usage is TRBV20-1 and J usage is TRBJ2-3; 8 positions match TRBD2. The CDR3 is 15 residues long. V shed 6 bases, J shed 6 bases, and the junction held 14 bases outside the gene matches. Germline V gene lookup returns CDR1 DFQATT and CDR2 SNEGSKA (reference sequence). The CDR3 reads CSAPLTGGPGDTQYF. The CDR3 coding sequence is TGCAGTGCCCCCTTAACGGGGGGGCCAGGGGATACGCAGTATTTT.

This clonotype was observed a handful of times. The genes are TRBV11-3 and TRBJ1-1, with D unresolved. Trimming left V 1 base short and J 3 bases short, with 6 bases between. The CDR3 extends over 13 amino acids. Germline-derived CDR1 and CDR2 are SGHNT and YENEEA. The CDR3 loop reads CASSLGLYTEAFF. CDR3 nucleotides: TGTGCCAGCAGCTTAGGGTTATACACTGAAGCTTTCTTT. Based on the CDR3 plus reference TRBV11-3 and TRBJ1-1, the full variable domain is EAGVVQSPRYKIIEKKQPVAFWCNPISGHNTLYWYLQNLGQGPELLIRYENEEAVDDSQLPKDRFSAERLKGVDSTLKIQPAELGDSAVYLCASSLGLYTEAFFGQGTRLTVV.

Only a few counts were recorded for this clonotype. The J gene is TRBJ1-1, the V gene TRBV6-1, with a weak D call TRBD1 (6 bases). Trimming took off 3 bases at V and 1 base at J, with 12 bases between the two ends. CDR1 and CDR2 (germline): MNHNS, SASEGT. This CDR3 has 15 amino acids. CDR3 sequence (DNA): TGTGCCAGCAGTGACTGGACGACAGGGAACACTGAAGCTTTCTTT. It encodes CASSDWTTGNTEAFF.

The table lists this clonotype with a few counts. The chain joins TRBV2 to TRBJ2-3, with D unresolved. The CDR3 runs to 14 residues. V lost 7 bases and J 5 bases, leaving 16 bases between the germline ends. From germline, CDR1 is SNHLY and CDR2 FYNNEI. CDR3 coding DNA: TGTGCCAGCATTACTCGGCGTTTTGGAGATACGCAGTATTTT. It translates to CASITRRFGDTQYF.

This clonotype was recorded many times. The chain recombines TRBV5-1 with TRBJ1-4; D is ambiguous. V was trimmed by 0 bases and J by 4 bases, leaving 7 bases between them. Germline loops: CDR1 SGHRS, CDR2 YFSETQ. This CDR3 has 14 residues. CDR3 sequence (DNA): TGCGCCAGCAGCTTGGTTGGGCTTAATGAAAAACTGTTTTTT. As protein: CASSLVGLNEKLFF.

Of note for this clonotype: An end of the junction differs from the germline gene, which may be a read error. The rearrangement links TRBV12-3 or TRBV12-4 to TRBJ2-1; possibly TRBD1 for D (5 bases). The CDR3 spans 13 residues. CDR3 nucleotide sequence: TGTGCCAACAGTTTAGACAGCTACAATGAGCAGTTCTTC. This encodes CANSLDSYNEQFF.

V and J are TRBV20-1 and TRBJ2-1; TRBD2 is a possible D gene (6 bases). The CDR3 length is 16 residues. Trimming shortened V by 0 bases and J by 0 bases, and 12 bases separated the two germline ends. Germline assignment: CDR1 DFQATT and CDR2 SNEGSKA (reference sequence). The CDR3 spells CSARDRGSSSYNEQFF. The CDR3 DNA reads TGCAGTGCTAGAGATCGGGGGTCGAGCTCCTACAATGAGCAGTTCTTC.

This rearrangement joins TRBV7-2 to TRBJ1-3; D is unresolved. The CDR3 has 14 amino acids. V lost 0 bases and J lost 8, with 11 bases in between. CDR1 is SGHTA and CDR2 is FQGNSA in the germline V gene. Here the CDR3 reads CASSLATARDTIYF. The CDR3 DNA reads TGTGCCAGCAGCTTAGCCACAGCGAGGGACACCATATATTTT.

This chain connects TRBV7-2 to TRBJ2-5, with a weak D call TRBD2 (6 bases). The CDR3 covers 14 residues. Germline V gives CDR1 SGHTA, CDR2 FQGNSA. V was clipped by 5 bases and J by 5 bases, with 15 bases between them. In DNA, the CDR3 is TGTGCCAGCAGCCGGGACTGGCAAAGTGAGACCCAGTACTTC. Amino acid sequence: CASSRDWQSETQYF. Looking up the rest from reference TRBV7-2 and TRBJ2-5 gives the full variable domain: GAGVSQSPSNKVTEKGKDVELRCDPISGHTALYWYRQSLGQGLEFLIYFQGNSAPDKSGLPSDRFSAERTGGSVSTLTIQRTQQEDSAVYLCASSRDWQSETQYFGPGTRLLVL.

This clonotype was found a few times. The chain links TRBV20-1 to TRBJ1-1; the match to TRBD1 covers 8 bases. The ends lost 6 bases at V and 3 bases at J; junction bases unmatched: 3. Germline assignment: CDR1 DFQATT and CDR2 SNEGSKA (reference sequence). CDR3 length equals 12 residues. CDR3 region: CSARGLHTEAFF. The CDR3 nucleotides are TGCAGTGCCAGGGGGCTTCACACTGAAGCTTTCTTT.

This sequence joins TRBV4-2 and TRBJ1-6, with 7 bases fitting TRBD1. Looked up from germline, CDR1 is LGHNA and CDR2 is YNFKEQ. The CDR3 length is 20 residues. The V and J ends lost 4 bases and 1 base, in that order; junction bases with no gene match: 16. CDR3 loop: CASSRDSTGAAGSYNSPLHF. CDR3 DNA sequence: TGTGCCAGCAGCCGAGACTCTACAGGGGCGGCGGGGTCCTATAATTCACCCCTCCACTTT.

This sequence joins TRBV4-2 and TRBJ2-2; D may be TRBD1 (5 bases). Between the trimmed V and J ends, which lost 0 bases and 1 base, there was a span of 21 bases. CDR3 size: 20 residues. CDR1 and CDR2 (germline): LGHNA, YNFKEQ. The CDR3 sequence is CASSQDRWVERRGNTGELFF. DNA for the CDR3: TGTGCCAGCAGCCAAGATCGGTGGGTTGAAAGAAGGGGGAACACCGGGGAGCTGTTTTTT.

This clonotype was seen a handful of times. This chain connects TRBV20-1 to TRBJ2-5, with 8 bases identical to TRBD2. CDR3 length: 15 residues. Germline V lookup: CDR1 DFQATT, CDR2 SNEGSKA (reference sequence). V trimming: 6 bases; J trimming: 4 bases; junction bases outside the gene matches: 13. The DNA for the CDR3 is TGCAGTGCCAGTAAAGCGGGGGCTCGGAGAGAGACCCAGTACTTC. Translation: CSASKAGARRETQYF.

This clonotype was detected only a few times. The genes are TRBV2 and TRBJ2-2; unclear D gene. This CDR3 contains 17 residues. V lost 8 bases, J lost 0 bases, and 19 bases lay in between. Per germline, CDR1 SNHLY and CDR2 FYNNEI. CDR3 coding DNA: TGTGCCAGCCACCTCCAGGCTACATCCGCGAACACCGGGGAGCTGTTTTTT. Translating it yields CASHLQATSANTGELFF.

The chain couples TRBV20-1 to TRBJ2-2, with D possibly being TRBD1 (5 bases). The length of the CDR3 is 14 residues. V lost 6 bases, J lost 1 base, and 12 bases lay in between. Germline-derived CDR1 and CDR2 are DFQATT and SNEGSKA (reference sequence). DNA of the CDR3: TGCAGTGCCAGGGATGGAGTGAACACCGGGGAGCTGTTTTTT. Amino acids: CSARDGVNTGELFF.

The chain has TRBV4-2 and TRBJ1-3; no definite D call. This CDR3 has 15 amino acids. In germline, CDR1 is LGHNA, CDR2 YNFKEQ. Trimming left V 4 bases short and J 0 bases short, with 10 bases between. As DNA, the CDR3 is TGTGCCAGCAGCCCGGACGTCCTCTCTGGAAACACCATATATTTT. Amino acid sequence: CASSPDVLSGNTIYF.

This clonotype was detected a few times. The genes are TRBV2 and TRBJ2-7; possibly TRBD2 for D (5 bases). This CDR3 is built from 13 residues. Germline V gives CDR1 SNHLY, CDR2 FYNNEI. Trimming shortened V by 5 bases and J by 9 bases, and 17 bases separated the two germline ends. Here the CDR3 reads CASSSGELRGQYF. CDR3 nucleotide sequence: TGTGCCAGCAGTTCCGGGGAATTACGAGGGCAGTACTTC.

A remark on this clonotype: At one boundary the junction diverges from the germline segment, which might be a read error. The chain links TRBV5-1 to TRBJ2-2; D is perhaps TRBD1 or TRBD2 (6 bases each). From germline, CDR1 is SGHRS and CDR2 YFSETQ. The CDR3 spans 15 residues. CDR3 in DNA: TGCGCCAGCGGCTTGGAGGGGGTGCGAACCGGGGAGCTGTTTTTT. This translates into CASGLEGVRTGELFF.

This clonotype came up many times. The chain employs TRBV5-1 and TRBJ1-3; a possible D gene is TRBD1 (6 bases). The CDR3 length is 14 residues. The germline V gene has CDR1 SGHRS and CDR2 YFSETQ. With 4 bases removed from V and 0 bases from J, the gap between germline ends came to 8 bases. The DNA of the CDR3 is TGCGCCAGCAGCCGGGACATCTCTGGAAACACCATATATTTT. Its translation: CASSRDISGNTIYF.

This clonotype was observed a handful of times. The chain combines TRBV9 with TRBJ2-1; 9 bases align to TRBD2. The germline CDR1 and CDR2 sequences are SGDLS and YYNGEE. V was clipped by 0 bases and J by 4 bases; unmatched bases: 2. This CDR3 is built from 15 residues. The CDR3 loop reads CASSVGTSAYNEQFF. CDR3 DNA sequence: TGTGCCAGCAGCGTAGGGACTAGCGCTTACAATGAGCAGTTCTTC.